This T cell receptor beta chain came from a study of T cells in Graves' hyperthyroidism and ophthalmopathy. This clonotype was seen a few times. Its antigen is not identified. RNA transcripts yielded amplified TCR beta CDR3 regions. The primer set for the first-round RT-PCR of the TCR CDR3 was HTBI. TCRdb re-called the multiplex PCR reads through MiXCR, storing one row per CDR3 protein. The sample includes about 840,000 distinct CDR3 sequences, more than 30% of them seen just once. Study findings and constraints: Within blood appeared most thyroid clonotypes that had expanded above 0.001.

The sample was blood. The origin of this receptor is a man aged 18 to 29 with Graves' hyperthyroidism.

CDR3 region: CASSLGTGFNQPQHF. In DNA form, the CDR3 reads TGTGCCAGCAGCCTCGGGACAGGGTTCAATCAGCCCCAGCATTTT. The chain is built from TRBV10-3 and TRBJ1-5, with 9 bases fitting TRBD1. The CDR3 contains 15 residues. V lost 10 bases to trimming and J lost 3 bases; unmatched junction nucleotides: 10. CDR1 is ENHRY, CDR2 SYGVKD, per germline.